The T cell receptor (beta chain) under discussion was sequenced for a study of T cells in localized non-small cell lung cancer. Study observations and caveats: A higher density of T cells in blood coincided with extended overall survival. The study detected a median roughly 50 of the top 100 tumor clones in adjacent lung.

Concerning this clone itself: Antigen unknown.

This CDR3 region has 14 residues. V was shortened by 6 bases and J by 8 bases, with 19 bases between the two germline ends. Germline V gene lookup returns CDR1 MNHNY and CDR2 SVGAGI (reference sequence). Libraries were prepared by immunoSEQ multiplex PCR; TCRdb keeps only in-frame clonotypes and omits some of them. The sample records roughly 39,000 clones, 85% to 90% being singletons. The V gene is TRBV6-6, the J gene TRBJ1-2; perhaps TRBD1 as D (5 bases). The source was peripheral blood, collected before any cancer treatment. The receptor comes from a man aged 18 to 49 with stage I lung adenocarcinoma. CDR3 in amino acids: CASSDHQGTGGYTF. In DNA, the CDR3 is TGTGCCAGCAGCGATCACCAGGGAACCGGAGGCTACACCTTC.